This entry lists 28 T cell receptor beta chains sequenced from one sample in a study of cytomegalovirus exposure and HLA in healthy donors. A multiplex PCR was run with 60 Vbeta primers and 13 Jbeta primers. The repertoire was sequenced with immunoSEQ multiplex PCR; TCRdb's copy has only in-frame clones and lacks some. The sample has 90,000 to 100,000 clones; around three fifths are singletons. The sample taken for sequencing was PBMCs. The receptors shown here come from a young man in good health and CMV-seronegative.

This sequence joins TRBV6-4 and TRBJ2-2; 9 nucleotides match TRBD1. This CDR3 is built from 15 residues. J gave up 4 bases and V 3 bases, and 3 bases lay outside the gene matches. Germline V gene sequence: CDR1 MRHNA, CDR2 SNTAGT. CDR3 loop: CASSEGTGTTGELFF. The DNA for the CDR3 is TGTGCCAGCAGTGAAGGGACAGGGACCACCGGGGAGCTGTTTTTT.

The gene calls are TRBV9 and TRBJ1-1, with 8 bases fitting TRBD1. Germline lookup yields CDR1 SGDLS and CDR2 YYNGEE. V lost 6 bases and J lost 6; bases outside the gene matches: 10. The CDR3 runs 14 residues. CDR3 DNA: TGTGCCAGCACCCCTCAGGGGGCTGTCGCTGAAGCTTTCTTT. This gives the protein CASTPQGAVAEAFF.

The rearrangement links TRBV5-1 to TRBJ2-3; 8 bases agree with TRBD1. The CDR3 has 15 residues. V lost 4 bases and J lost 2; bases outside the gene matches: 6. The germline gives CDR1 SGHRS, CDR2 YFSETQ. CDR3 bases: TGCGCCAGCAGCACGGGACAGGTCTTCACAGATACGCAGTATTTT. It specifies CASSTGQVFTDTQYF.

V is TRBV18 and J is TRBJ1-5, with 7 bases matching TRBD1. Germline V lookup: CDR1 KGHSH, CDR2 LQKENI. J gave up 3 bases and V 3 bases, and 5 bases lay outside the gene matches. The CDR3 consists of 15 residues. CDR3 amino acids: CASSPGQGDNQPQHF. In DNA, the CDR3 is TGTGCCAGCTCACCTGGTCAGGGGGACAATCAGCCCCAGCATTTT.

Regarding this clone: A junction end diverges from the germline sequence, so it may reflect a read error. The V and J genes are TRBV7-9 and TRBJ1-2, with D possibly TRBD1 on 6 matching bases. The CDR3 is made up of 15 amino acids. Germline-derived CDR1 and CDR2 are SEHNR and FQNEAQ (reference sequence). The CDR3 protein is CSSSQEQGTNYGYTF. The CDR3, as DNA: TGTTCCAGCAGCCAAGAACAGGGAACTAACTATGGCTACACCTTC.

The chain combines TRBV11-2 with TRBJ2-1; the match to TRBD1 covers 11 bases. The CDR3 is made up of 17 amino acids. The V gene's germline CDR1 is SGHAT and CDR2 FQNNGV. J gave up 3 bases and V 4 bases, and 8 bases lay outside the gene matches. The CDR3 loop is CASSSGTGGRRYNEQFF. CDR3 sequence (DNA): TGTGCCAGCAGCTCTGGGACAGGGGGGCGCCGCTACAATGAGCAGTTCTTC.

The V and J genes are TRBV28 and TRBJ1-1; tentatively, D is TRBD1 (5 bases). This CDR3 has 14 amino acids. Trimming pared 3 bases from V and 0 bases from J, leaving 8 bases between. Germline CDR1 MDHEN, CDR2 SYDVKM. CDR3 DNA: TGTGCCAGCAGTTTGCCAGGGATGAACACTGAAGCTTTCTTT. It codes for CASSLPGMNTEAFF. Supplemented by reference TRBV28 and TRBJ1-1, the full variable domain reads DVKVTQSSRYLVKRTGEKVFLECVQDMDHENMFWYRQDPGLGLRLIYFSYDVKMKEKGDIPEGYSVSREKKERFSLILESASTNQTSMYLCASSLPGMNTEAFFGQGTRLTVV.

CDR3 in amino acids: CASSQDLVRQGAEKLFF. The CDR3 DNA reads as TGCGCCAGCAGCCAAGATTTGGTGCGACAGGGGGCGGAAAAACTGTTTTTT. The chain carries TRBV4-3 and TRBJ1-4; TRBD1 matches 10 bases. Looked up from germline, CDR1 is LGHNA and CDR2 is YSLEER. The CDR3 runs to 17 residues. The V gene end was trimmed by 0 bases and the J gene end by 8 bases; junction bases not matched to a gene: 9.

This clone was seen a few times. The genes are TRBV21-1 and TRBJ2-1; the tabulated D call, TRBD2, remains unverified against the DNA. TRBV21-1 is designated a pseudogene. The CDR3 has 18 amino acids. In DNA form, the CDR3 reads TGTGCCAGCAGCAAAGGGGGCCGGGACTACCCGCTCTACAATGAGCAGTTCTTC. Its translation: CASSKGGRDYPLYNEQFF.

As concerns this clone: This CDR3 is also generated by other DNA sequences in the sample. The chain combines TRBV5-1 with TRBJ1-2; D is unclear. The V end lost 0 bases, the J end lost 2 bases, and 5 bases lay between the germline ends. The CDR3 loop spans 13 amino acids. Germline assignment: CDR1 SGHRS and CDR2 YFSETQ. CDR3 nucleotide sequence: TGCGCCAGCAGCTTGGGCGGGAACTATGGCTACACCTTC. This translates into CASSLGGNYGYTF.

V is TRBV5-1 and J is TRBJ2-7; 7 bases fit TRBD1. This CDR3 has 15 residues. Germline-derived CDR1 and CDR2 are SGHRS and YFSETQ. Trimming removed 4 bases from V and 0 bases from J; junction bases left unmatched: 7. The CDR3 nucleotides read TGCGCCAGCAGCGCCCAGACAGGGAACTCCTACGAGCAGTACTTC. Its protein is CASSAQTGNSYEQYF.

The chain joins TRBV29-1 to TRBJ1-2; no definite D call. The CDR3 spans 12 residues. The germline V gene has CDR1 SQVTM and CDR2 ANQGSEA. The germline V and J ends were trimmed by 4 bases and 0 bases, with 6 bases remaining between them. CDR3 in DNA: TGCAGCGTTGTGGCGGCTAACTATGGCTACACCTTC. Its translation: CSVVAANYGYTF. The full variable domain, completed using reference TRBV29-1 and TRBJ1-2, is SAVISQKPSRDICQRGTSLTIQCQVDSQVTMMFWYRQQPGQSLTLIATANQGSEATYESGFVIDKFPISRPNLTFSTLTVSNMSPEDSSIYLCSVVAANYGYTFGSGTRLTVV.

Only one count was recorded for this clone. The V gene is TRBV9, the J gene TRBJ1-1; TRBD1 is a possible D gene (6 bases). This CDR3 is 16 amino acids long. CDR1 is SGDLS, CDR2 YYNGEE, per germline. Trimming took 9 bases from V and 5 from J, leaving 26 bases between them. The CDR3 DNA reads TGTGCCACTTCCCCCGGGGGGGGCCTTTCGGGGACTGAAGCTTTCTTT. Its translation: CATSPGGGLSGTEAFF.

The CDR3 DNA sequence: TGTGCCAGCAGCTTGGTGACAACCCATATTTCACCCCTCCACTTT. Encoded protein: CASSLVTTHISPLHF. The gene calls are TRBV5-8 and TRBJ1-6; no firm D call. The germline gives CDR1 SGHTS, CDR2 YDEGEE. V gave up 0 bases and J gave up 9 bases, with 13 bases separating them. The CDR3 extends over 15 amino acids.

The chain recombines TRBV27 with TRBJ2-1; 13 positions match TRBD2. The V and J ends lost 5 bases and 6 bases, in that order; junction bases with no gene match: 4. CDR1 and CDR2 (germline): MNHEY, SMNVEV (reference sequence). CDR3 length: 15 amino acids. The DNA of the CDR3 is TGTGCCAGCAGTCAGGGGACTAGCGGGGCCAATGAGCAGTTCTTC. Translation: CASSQGTSGANEQFF.

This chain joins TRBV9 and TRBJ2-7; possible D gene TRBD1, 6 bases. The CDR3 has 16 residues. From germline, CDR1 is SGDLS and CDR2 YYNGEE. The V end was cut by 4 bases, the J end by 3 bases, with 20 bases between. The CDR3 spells CASSPRSAGDFYEQYF. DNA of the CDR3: TGTGCCAGCAGCCCCAGGTCGGCAGGGGATTTCTACGAGCAGTACTTC.

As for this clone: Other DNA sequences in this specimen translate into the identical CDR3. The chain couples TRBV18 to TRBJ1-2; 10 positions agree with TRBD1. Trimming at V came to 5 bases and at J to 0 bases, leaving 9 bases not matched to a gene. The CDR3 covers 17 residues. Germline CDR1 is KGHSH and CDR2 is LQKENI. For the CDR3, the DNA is TGTGCCAGCTCATCAGGACAGGGGGGCCTTTCTAACTATGGCTACACCTTC. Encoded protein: CASSSGQGGLSNYGYTF.

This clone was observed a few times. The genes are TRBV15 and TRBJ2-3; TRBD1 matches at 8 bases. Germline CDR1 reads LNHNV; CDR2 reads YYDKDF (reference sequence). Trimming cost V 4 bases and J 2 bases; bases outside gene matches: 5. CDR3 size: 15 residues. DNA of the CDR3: TGTGCCACCAGCACACGACAGGGGTACACAGATACGCAGTATTTT. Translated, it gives CATSTRQGYTDTQYF.

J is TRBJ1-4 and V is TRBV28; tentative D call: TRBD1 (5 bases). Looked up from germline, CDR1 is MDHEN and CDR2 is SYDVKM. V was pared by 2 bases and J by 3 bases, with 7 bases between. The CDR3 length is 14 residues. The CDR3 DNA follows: TGTGCCAGCAGTTTAGGGGGGTCTAATGAAAAACTGTTTTTT. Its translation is CASSLGGSNEKLFF.

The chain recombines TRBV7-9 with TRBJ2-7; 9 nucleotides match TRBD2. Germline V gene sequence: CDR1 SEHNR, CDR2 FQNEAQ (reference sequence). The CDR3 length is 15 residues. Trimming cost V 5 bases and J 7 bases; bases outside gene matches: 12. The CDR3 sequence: CASSGRLAETGEQYF. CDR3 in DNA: TGTGCCAGCAGCGGCAGACTAGCGGAGACGGGGGAGCAGTACTTC.

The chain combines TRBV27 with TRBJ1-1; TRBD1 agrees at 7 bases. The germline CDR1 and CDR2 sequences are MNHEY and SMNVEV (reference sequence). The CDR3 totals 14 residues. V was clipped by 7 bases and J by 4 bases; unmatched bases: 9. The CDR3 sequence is CASTSRTGPTEAFF. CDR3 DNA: TGTGCCAGCACGTCAAGGACAGGCCCCACTGAAGCTTTCTTT.

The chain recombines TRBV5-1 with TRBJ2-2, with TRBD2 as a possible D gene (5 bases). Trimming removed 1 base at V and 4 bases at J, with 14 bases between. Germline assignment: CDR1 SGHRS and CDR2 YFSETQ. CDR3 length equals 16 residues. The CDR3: CASSLWGSETTGELFF. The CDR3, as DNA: TGCGCCAGCAGCTTGTGGGGTAGCGAAACCACCGGGGAGCTGTTTTTT.

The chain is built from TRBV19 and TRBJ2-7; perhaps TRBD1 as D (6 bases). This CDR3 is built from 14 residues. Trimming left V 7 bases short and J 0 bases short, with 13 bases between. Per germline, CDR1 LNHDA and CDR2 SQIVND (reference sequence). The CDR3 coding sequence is TGTGCCAGTAATAACAGGGATAGCTCCTACGAGCAGTACTTC. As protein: CASNNRDSSYEQYF.

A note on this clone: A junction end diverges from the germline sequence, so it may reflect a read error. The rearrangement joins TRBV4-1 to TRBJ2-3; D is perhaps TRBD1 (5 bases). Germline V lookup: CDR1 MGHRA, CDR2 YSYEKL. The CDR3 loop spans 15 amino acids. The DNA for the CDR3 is TGTGCCAGCAGCCAAGAAATCCAGGGCTCAGATACGCAGTATTTT. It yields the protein CASSQEIQGSDTQYF.

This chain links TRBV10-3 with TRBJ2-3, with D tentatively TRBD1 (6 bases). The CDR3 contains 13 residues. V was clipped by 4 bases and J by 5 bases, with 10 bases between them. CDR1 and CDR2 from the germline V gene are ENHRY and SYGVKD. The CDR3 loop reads CAISVQGQDTQYF. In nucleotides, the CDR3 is TGTGCCATCAGTGTGCAGGGACAAGATACGCAGTATTTT.

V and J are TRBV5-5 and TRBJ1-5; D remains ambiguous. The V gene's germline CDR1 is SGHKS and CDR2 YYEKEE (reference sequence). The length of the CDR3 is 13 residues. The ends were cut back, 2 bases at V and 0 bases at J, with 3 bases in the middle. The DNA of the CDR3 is TGTGCCAGCAGCTTCATTAGCAATCAGCCCCAGCATTTT. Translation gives CASSFISNQPQHF.

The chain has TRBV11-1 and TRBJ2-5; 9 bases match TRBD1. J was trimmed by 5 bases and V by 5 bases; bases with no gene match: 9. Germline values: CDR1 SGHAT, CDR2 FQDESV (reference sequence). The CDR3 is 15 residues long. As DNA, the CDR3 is TGTGCCAGCAGCCTCAACAGGGGGCGGGTTGAGACCCAGTACTTC. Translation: CASSLNRGRVETQYF.

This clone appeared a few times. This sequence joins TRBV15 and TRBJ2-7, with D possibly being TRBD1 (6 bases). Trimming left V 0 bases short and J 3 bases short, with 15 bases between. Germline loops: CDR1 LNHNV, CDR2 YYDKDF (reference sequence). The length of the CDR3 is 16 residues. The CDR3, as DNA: TGTGCCACCAGCAGAGATAGGGGGTATGGATTCTACGAGCAGTACTTC. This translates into CATSRDRGYGFYEQYF.